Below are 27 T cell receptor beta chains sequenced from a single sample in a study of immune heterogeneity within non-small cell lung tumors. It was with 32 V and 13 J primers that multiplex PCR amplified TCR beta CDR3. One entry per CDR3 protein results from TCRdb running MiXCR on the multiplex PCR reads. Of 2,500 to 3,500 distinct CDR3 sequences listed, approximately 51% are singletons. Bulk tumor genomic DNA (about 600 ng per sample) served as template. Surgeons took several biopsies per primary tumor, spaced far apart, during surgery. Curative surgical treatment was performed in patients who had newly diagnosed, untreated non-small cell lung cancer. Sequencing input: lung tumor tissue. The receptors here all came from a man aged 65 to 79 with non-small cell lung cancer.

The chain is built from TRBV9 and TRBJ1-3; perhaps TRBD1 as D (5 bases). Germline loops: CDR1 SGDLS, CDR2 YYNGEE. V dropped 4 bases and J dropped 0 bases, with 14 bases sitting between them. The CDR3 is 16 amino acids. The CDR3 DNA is TGTGCCAGCAGCTCCCGTGGGGACCCCTCTGGAAACACCATATATTTT. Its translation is CASSSRGDPSGNTIYF.

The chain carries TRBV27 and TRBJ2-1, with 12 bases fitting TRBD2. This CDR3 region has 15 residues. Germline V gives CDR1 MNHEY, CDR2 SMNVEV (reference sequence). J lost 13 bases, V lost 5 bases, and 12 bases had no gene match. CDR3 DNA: TGTGCCAGCAGTCCCCCGGGACTAGCGGGTGGGATTCAGTTCTTC. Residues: CASSPPGLAGGIQFF.

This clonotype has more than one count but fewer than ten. The CDR3 bases are TGTGCCAGCAACAGGGACAGATTCTATGGCTACACCTTC. Its translation: CASNRDRFYGYTF. V usage is TRBV28 and J usage is TRBJ1-2; 7 nucleotides match TRBD1. This CDR3 is built from 13 residues. The V gene end was trimmed by 7 bases and the J gene end by 4 bases; junction bases not matched to a gene: 6. Germline CDR1 and CDR2: MDHEN and SYDVKM.

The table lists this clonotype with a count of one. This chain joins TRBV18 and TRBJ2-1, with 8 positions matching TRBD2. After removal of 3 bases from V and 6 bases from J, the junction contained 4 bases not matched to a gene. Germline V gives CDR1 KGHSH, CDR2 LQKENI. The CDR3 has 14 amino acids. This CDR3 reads CASSPRLAGNEQFF. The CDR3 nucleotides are TGTGCCAGCTCACCCCGCCTAGCGGGCAATGAGCAGTTCTTC.

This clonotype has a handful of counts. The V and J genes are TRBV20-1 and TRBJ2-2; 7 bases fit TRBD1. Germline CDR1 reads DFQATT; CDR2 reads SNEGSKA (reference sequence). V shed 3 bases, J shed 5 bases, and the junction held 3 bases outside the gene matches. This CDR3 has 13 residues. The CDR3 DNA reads TGCAGTGCTAGGCCGACAGGGACCGGGGAGCTGTTTTTT. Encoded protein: CSARPTGTGELFF.

The CDR3 nucleotides read TGTGCCAGCAGCTTAGATCGCGGCACAGATACGCAGTATTTT. Its translation: CASSLDRGTDTQYF. The chain employs TRBV7-6 and TRBJ2-3; D gene unclear. The germline CDR1 and CDR2 sequences are SGHVS and FNYEAQ. This CDR3 is 14 amino acids long. The germline V and J ends were trimmed by 1 base and 1 base, with 6 bases remaining between them.

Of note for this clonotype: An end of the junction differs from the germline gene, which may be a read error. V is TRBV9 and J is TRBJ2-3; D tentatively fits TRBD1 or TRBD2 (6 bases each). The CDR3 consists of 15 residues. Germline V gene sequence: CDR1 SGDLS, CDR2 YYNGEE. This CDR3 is CSSSSEGGGTDTQYF. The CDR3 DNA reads TGTTCCAGCAGCTCCGAGGGGGGAGGCACAGATACGCAGTATTTT.

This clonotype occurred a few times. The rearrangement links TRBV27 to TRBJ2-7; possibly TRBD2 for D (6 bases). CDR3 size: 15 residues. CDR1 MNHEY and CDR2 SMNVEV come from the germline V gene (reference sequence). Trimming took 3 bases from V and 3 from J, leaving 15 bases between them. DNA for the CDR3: TGTGCCAGCAGTTTGGGCCCGGAGGGGATCTACGAGCAGTACTTC. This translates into CASSLGPEGIYEQYF.

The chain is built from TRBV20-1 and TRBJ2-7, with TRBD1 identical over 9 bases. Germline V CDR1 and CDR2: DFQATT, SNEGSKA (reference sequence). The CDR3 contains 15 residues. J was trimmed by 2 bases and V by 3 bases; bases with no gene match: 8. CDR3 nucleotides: TGCAGTGCTAGGGACCGGGACAGGGTAACCTACGAGCAGTACTTC. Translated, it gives CSARDRDRVTYEQYF.

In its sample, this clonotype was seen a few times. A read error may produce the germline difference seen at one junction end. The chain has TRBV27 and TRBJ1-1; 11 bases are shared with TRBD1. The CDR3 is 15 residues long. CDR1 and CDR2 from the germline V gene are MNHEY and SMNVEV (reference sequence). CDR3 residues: CASSRTGGLNIEAFF. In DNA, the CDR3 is TGTGCCAGCAGTAGGACAGGGGGCCTCAACATTGAAGCTTTCTTT.

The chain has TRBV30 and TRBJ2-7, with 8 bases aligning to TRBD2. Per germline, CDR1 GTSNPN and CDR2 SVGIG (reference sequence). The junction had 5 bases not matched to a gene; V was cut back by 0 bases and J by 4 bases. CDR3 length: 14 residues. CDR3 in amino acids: CAWSVGRGGYEQYF. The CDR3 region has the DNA TGTGCCTGGAGTGTCGGGAGGGGGGGGTACGAGCAGTACTTC.

CDR3 DNA sequence: TGTGCCAGCAGCGTAGAGGGACTAGCGGGAGTCAATGAGCAGTTCTTC. It translates to CASSVEGLAGVNEQFF. The rearrangement links TRBV9 to TRBJ2-1; TRBD2 matches at 14 bases. The ends lost 0 bases at V and 6 bases at J; junction bases unmatched: 2. In germline, CDR1 is SGDLS, CDR2 YYNGEE. CDR3 size: 16 residues.

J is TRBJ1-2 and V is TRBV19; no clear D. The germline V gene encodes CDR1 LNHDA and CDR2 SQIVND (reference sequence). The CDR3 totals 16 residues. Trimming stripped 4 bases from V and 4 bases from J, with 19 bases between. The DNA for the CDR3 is TGTGCCAGTAGTAAGGAGGACGGCCGGTCCCTCTATGGCTACACCTTC. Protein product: CASSKEDGRSLYGYTF.

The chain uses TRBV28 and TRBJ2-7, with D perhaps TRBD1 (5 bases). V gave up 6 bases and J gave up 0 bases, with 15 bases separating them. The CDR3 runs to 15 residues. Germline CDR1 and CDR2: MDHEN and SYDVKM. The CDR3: CASRGESLPSYEQYF. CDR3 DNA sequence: TGTGCCAGCAGAGGGGAAAGTCTACCCTCCTACGAGCAGTACTTC.

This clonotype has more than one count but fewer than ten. For the CDR3, the DNA is TGTGCCAGCAGTGATGCGGCCGCGGGGGGGGAGCTGTTTTTT. This sequence encodes CASSDAAAGGELFF. This chain links TRBV2 with TRBJ2-2, with D possibly being TRBD2 (6 bases). The V end lost 3 bases, the J end lost 8 bases, and 13 bases lay between the germline ends. Germline V gene data show CDR1 as SNHLY and CDR2 as FYNNEI. This CDR3 has 14 amino acids.

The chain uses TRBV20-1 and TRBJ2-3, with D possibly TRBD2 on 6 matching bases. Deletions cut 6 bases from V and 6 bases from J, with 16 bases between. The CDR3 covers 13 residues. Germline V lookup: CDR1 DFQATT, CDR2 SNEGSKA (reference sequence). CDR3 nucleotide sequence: TGCAGTGCCCTAGGGGCAGGGAGGGATACGCAGTATTTT. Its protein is CSALGAGRDTQYF.

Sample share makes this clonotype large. The CDR3 nucleotides are TGTGCCAGCAGTGAATGGTCCTATGGCTACACCTTC. Translation: CASSEWSYGYTF. The chain carries TRBV6-1 and TRBJ1-2; D ambiguous. Deletions cut 2 bases from V and 4 bases from J, with 5 bases between. The V gene's germline CDR1 is MNHNS and CDR2 SASEGT. The CDR3 sequence is 12 residues long.

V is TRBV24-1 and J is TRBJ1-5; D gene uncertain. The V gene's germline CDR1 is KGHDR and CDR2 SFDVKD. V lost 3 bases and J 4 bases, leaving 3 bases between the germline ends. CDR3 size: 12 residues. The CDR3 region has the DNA TGTGCCACCAGTGATCCGAATCAGCCCCAGCATTTT. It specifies CATSDPNQPQHF.

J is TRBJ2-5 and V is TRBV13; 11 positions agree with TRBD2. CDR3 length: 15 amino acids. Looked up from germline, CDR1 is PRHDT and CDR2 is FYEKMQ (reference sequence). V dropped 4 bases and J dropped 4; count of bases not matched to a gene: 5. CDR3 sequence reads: CASSSTGTSGETQYF. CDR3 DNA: TGTGCCAGCAGCTCCACCGGGACTAGCGGAGAGACCCAGTACTTC.

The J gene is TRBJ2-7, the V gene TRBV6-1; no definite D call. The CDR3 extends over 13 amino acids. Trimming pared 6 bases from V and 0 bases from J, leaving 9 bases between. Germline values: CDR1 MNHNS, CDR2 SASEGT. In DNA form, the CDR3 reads TGTGCCAGCAGCGGCCCGGCCTCCTACGAGCAGTACTTC. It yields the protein CASSGPASYEQYF.

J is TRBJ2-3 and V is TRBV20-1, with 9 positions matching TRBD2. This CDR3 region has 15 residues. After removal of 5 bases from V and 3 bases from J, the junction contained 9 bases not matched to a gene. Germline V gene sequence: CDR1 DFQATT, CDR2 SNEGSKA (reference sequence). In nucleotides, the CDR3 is TGCAGTGCTGGAATAGCGGGAGTTTCGACAGATACGCAGTATTTT. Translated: CSAGIAGVSTDTQYF.

The CDR3 loop is CASSITGVDQPQHF. The CDR3 DNA reads TGTGCCAGTAGTATTACCGGGGTTGATCAGCCCCAGCATTTT. The rearrangement uses TRBV19 and TRBJ1-5; D not certain. Trimming left V 3 bases short and J 5 bases short, with 11 bases between. Per the germline V gene, CDR1 is LNHDA and CDR2 is SQIVND (reference sequence). The CDR3 runs to 14 residues.

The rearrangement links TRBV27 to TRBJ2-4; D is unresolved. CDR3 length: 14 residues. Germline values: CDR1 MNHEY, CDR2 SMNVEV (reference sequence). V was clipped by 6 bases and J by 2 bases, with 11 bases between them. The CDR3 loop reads CASSVGITKNIQYF. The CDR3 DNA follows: TGTGCCAGCAGCGTAGGGATTACCAAAAACATTCAGTACTTC.

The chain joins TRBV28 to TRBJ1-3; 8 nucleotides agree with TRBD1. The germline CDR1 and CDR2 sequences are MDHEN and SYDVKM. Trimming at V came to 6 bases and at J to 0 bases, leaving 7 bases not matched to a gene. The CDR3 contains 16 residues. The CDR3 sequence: CASSLGTGGSGNTIYF. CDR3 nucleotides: TGTGCCAGCAGCTTAGGTACAGGGGGCTCTGGAAACACCATATATTTT.

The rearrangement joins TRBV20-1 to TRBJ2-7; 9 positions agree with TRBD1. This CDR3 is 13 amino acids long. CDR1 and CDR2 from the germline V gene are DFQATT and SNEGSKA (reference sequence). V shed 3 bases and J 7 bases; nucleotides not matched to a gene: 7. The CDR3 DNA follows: TGCAGTGCTAGGAACAGGGGGCGTCGGGAGCAGTACTTC. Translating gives CSARNRGRREQYF.

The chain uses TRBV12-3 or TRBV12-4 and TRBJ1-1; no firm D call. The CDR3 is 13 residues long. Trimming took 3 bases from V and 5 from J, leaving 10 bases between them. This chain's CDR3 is CASSFDRETEAFF. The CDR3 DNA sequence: TGTGCCAGCAGTTTCGATAGAGAAACTGAAGCTTTCTTT.

The CDR3, as DNA: TGTGCCACCGCTAGCGGGACGAGCTCCTACAATGAGCAGTTCTTC. Protein sequence: CATASGTSSYNEQFF. The chain is built from TRBV10-3 and TRBJ2-1, with 9 bases aligning to TRBD2. This CDR3 contains 15 residues. The trim removed 10 bases at V and 0 bases at J, leaving 7 bases unmatched. CDR1 ENHRY and CDR2 SYGVKD come from the germline V gene.